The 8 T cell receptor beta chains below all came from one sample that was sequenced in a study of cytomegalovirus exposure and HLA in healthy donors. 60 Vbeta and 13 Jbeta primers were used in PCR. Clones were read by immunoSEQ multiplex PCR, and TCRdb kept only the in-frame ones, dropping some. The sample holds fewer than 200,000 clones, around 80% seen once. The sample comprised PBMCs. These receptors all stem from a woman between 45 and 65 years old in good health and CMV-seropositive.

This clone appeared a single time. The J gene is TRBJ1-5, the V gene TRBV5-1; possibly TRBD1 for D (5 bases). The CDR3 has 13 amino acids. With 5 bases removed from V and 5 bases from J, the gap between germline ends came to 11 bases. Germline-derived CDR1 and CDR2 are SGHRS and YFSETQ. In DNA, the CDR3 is TGCGCCAGCAGTGTAGAGACAGATCAGCCCCAGCATTTT. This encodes CASSVETDQPQHF.

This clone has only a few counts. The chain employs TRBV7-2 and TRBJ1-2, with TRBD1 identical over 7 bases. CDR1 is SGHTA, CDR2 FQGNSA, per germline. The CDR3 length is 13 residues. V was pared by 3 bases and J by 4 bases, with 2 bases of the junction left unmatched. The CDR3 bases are TGTGCCAGCAGCTTGGGGACAGCCTATGGCTACACCTTC. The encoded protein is CASSLGTAYGYTF.

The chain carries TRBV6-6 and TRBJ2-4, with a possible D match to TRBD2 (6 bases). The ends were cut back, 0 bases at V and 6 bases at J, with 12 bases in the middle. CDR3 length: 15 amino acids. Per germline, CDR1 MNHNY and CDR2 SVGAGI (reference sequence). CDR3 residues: CASSYSTLRGNIQYF. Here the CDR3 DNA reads TGTGCCAGCAGTTACTCGACGTTGCGGGGAAACATTCAGTACTTC.

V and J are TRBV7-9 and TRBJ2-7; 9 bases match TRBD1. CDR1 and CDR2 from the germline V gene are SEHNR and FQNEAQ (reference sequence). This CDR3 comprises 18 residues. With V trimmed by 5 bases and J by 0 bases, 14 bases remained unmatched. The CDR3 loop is CASSPSRDRVHLSYEQYF. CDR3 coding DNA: TGTGCCAGCAGCCCATCCCGGGACAGGGTCCACCTCTCCTACGAGCAGTACTTC. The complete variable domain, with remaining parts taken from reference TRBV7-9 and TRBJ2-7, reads DTGVSQNPRHKITKRGQNVTFRCDPISEHNRLYWYRQTLGQGPEFLTYFQNEAQLEKSRLLSDRFSAERPKGSFSTLEIQRTEQGDSAMYLCASSPSRDRVHLSYEQYFGPGTRLTVT.

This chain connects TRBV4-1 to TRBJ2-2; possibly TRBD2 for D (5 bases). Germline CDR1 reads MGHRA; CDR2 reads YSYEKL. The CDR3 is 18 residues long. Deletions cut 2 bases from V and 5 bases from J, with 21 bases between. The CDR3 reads CASSQILPGWSRTGELFF. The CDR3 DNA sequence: TGCGCCAGCAGCCAAATTTTACCGGGATGGAGTAGAACCGGGGAGCTGTTTTTT.

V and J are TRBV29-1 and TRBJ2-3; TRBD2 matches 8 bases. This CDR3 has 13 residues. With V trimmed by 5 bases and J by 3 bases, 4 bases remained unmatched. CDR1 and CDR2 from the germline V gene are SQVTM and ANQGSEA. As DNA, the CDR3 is TGCAGCGTTAACGCGGGGGGAACAGATACGCAGTATTTT. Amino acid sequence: CSVNAGGTDTQYF.

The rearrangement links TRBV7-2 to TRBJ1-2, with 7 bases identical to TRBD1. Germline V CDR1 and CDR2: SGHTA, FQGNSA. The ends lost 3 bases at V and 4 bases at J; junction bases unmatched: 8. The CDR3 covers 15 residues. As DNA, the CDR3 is TGTGCCAGCAGCTTCGACGGACAGGCTTCCTATGGCTACACCTTC. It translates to CASSFDGQASYGYTF.

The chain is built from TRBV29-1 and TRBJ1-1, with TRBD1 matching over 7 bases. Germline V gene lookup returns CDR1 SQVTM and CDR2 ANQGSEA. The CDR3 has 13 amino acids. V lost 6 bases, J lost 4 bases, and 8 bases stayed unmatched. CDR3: CSVRRGLGTEAFF. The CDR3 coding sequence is TGCAGCGTGCGAAGGGGGCTTGGCACTGAAGCTTTCTTT. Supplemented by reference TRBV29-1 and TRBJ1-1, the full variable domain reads SAVISQKPSRDICQRGTSLTIQCQVDSQVTMMFWYRQQPGQSLTLIATANQGSEATYESGFVIDKFPISRPNLTFSTLTVSNMSPEDSSIYLCSVRRGLGTEAFFGQGTRLTVV.